Listed here are 15 T cell receptor beta chains from one sample, sequenced in a study of blood T cell repertoires in COVID-19. TCRdb keeps only in-frame clones here, not all; method: immunoSEQ multiplex PCR. The sample lists about 120,000 clones, 87% occurring once. The sequencing sample was made of peripheral blood. These receptors all come from a human donor in a cohort sampled during active COVID-19.

J is TRBJ2-5 and V is TRBV14; 9 nucleotides align to TRBD2. V shed 0 bases, J shed 4 bases, and the junction held 3 bases outside the gene matches. CDR3 length: 15 residues. Germline V CDR1 and CDR2: SGHDN, FVKESK. Here the CDR3 DNA reads TGTGCCAGCAGCCAAGACAGCGGGAGGAGAGAGACCCAGTACTTC. This gives the protein CASSQDSGRRETQYF.

V and J are TRBV9 and TRBJ1-1; a weak D match, TRBD1 (5 bases). The CDR3 sequence is 15 residues long. Trimming stripped 0 bases from V and 3 bases from J, with 12 bases between. CDR1 SGDLS and CDR2 YYNGEE come from the germline V gene. The CDR3 spells CASSVEGWGDTEAFF. The CDR3 nucleotides are TGTGCCAGCAGCGTAGAAGGGTGGGGGGACACTGAAGCTTTCTTT.

The chain links TRBV4-1 to TRBJ2-1; D might be TRBD1 (6 bases). This CDR3 has 15 amino acids. V was clipped by 5 bases and J by 0 bases, with 11 bases between them. Germline V gene lookup returns CDR1 MGHRA and CDR2 YSYEKL. CDR3 loop: CASSTDRSSYNEQFF. CDR3 nucleotide sequence: TGCGCCAGCAGCACCGACAGGAGCTCCTACAATGAGCAGTTCTTC.

As concerns this clone: This specimen includes other DNA sequences encoding the same CDR3. The rearrangement links TRBV11-2 to TRBJ2-1; D is uncertain. From germline, CDR1 is SGHAT and CDR2 FQNNGV. Trimming stripped 1 base from V and 3 bases from J, with 4 bases between. This CDR3 region has 13 residues. The CDR3, as DNA: TGTGCCAGCAGCTTAGGACTCTACAATGAGCAGTTCTTC. Its protein product is CASSLGLYNEQFF.

The gene calls are TRBV4-1 and TRBJ1-2; D gene unclear. Germline V gives CDR1 MGHRA, CDR2 YSYEKL. Trimming cost V 1 base and J 6 bases, with 12 bases left between them. This CDR3 comprises 14 residues. CDR3 loop: CASSQGLAPDGYTF. CDR3 DNA: TGCGCCAGCAGCCAAGGTTTGGCACCTGATGGCTACACCTTC.

The chain combines TRBV30 with TRBJ1-3; D might be TRBD1 (5 bases). CDR1 is GTSNPN and CDR2 is SVGIG in the germline V gene (reference sequence). Trimming cost V 4 bases and J 2 bases, with 12 bases left between them. The CDR3 has 14 amino acids. CDR3 DNA: TGTGCCTGGAAGCAGGGATTCACTGGAAACACCATATATTTT. This sequence encodes CAWKQGFTGNTIYF.

The J gene is TRBJ2-7, the V gene TRBV4-1; 8 bases are shared with TRBD2. Losses at the gene ends were 5 bases for V and 1 base for J; bases not matched to a gene: 10. CDR3 size: 16 residues. Germline values: CDR1 MGHRA, CDR2 YSYEKL. Here the CDR3 reads CASSTGGEWISYEQYF. The CDR3 nucleotides read TGCGCCAGCAGCACCGGGGGGGAATGGATTTCCTACGAGCAGTACTTC.

The chain recombines TRBV28 with TRBJ1-2; TRBD1 matches 12 bases. J gave up 7 bases and V 6 bases, and 6 bases lay outside the gene matches. In germline, CDR1 is MDHEN, CDR2 SYDVKM. The CDR3 has 14 amino acids. DNA of the CDR3: TGTGCCAGCAGCACGGGACAGGGGGCGCTTGGCTACACCTTC. Protein sequence: CASSTGQGALGYTF.

The chain couples TRBV14 to TRBJ1-2, with D possibly TRBD1 on 6 matching bases. Trimming removed 2 bases at V and 8 bases at J, with 18 bases between. The CDR3 covers 15 residues. Germline CDR1 SGHDN, CDR2 FVKESK. Here the CDR3 reads CASSQWGPERGGYTF. The CDR3, as DNA: TGTGCCAGCAGCCAATGGGGGCCGGAGAGGGGAGGCTACACCTTC.

The chain employs TRBV18 and TRBJ2-1, with D perhaps matching TRBD2 (8 bases). Germline CDR1 and CDR2: KGHSH and LQKENI. The CDR3 is 18 residues long. Between the trimmed V and J ends, which lost 2 bases and 2 bases, there was a span of 19 bases. For the CDR3, the DNA is TGTGCCAGCTCACCAGAGGGGGCCGGACTAGCCGCCTACAATGAGCAGTTCTTC. Translating gives CASSPEGAGLAAYNEQFF.

This sequence joins TRBV3-1 (or the pseudogene TRBV3-2) and TRBJ1-4, with 7 bases aligning to TRBD1. After removal of 4 bases from V and 5 bases from J, the junction contained 4 bases not matched to a gene. The CDR3 sequence is 14 residues long. CDR1 is LGHDT, CDR2 YNNKEL, per germline (reference sequence). For the CDR3, the DNA is TGTGCCAGCAGCCCGAGACAGGGAAATGAAAAACTGTTTTTT. This encodes CASSPRQGNEKLFF.

This sequence joins TRBV18 and TRBJ2-5, with TRBD2 matching over 12 bases. The V gene's germline CDR1 is KGHSH and CDR2 LQKENI. The CDR3 has 18 residues. The ends lost 0 bases at V and 2 bases at J; junction bases unmatched: 7. For the CDR3, the DNA is TGTGCCAGCTCACCACCATTGAGAGGACTAGCGGGACAAGAGACCCAGTACTTC. Translation gives CASSPPLRGLAGQETQYF.

J is TRBJ2-7 and V is TRBV27; D ambiguous. This CDR3 has 11 amino acids. CDR1 is MNHEY, CDR2 SMNVEV, per germline (reference sequence). Trimming took 4 bases from V and 4 from J, leaving 5 bases between them. CDR3 sequence: CASSYEYEQYF. CDR3 DNA: TGTGCCAGCAGTTATGAGTACGAGCAGTACTTC.

This chain connects TRBV6-5 to TRBJ2-2; D is unclear. This CDR3 has 15 residues. Per the germline V gene, CDR1 is MNHEY and CDR2 is SVGAGI. Trimming stripped 5 bases from V and 5 bases from J, with 15 bases between. DNA for the CDR3: TGTGCCAGCAGTAAGACGGTGGAGATTACCGGGGAGCTGTTTTTT. This encodes CASSKTVEITGELFF.

The J gene is TRBJ2-5, the V gene TRBV5-5; D is undetermined. There are 13 residues in the CDR3. The germline CDR1 and CDR2 sequences are SGHKS and YYEKEE (reference sequence). The V end lost 4 bases, the J end lost 5 bases, and 12 bases lay between the germline ends. The DNA for the CDR3 is TGTGCCAGCAGCCGCCTCGGGTTTGAGACCCAGTACTTC. It encodes CASSRLGFETQYF.